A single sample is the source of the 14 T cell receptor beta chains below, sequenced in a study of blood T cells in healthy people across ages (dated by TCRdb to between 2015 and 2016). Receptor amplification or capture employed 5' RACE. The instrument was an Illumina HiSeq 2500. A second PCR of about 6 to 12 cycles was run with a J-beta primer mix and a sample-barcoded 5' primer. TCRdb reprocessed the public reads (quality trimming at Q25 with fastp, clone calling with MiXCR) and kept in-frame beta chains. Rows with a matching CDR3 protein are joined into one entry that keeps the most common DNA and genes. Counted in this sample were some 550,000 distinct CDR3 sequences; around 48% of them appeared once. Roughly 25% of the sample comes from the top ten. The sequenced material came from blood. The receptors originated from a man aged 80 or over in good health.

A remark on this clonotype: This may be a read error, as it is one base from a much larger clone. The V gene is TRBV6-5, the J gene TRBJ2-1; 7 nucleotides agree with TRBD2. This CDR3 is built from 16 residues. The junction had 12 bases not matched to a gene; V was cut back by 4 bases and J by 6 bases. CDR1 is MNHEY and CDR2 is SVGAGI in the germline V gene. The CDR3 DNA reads TGTGCCAGCAGTTCCATTAGCGGGTTACCCACCAATGAGCAGTTCTTC. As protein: CASSSISGLPTNEQFF.

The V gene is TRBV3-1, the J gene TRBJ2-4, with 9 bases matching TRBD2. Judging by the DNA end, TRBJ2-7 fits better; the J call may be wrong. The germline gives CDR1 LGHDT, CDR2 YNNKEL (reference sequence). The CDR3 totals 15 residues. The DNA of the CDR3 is TGTGCCAGCAGCCAAGTAGCGGGAGATCTCCACGAGCAGTACTTC. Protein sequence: CASSQVAGDLHEQYF.

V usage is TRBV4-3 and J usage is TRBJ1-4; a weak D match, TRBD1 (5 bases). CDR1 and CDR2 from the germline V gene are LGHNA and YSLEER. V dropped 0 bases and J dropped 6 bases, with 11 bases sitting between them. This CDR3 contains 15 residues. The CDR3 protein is CASSQEGTRYEKLFF. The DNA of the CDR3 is TGCGCCAGCAGCCAAGAGGGGACGCGGTATGAAAAACTGTTTTTT.

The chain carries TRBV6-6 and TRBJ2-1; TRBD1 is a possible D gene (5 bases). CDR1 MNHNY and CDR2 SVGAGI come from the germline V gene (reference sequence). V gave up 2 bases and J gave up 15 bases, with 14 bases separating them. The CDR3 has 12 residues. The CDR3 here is CASSYVDQGRFF. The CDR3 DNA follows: TGTGCCAGCAGTTACGTTGACCAGGGCCGGTTCTTC.

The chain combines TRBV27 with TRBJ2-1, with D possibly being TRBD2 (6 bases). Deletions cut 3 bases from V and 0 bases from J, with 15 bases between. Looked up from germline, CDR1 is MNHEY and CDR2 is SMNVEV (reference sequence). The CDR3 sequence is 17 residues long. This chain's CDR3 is CASSFGGRFSSYNEQFF. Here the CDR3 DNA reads TGTGCCAGCAGTTTTGGGGGGAGGTTCTCCTCCTACAATGAGCAGTTCTTC.

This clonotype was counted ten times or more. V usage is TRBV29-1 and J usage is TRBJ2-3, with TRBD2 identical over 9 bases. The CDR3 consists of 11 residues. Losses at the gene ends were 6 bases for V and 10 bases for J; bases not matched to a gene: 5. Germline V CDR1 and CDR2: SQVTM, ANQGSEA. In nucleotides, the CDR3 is TGCAGCGTGATAGCGGGGGCCGCGCAGTATTTT. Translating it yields CSVIAGAAQYF.

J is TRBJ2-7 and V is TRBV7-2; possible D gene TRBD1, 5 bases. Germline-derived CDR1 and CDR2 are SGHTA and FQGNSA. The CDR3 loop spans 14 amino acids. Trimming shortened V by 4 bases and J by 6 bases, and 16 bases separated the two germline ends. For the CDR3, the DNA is TGTGCCAGCAGCTCCTTGGGGCATGGTCGCGAGCAGTACTTC. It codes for CASSSLGHGREQYF. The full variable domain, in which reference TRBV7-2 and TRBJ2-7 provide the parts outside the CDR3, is GAGVSQSPSNKVTEKGKDVELRCDPISGHTALYWYRQSLGQGLEFLIYFQGNSAPDKSGLPSDRFSAERTGGSVSTLTIQRTQQEDSAVYLCASSSLGHGREQYFGPGTRLTVT.

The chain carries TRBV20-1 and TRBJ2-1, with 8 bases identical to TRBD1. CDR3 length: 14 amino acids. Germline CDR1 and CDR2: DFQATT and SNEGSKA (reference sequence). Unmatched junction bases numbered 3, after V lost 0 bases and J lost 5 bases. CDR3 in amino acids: CSARDTRGHNEQFF. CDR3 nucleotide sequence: TGCAGTGCTAGAGATACCAGGGGGCACAATGAGCAGTTCTTC.

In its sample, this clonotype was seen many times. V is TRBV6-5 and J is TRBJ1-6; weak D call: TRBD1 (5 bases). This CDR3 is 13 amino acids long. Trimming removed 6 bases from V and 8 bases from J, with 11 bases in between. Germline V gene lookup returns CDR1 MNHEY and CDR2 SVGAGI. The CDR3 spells CASRPGGDSPLHF. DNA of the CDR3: TGTGCCAGCAGACCTGGGGGGGATTCACCCCTCCACTTT.

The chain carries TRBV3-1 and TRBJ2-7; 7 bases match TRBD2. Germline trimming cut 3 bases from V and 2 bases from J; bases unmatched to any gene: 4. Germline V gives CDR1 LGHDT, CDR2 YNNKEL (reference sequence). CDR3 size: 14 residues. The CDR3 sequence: CASSHGGLPYEQYF. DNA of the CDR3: TGTGCCAGCAGCCACGGGGGGTTACCCTACGAGCAGTACTTC.

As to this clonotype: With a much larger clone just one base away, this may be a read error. The CDR3 sequence is CASSGTGLSCGYTF. CDR3 bases: TGTGCCAGCAGCGGGACAGGGTTAAGCTGTGGCTACACCTTC. The rearrangement joins TRBV7-9 to TRBJ1-2; 9 nucleotides align to TRBD1. The CDR3 is 14 residues long. CDR1 is SEHNR, CDR2 FQNEAQ, per germline (reference sequence). Losses at the gene ends were 5 bases for V and 7 bases for J; bases not matched to a gene: 8. Together with reference TRBV7-9 and TRBJ1-2, the CDR3 gives the full variable domain: DTGVSQNPRHKITKRGQNVTFRCDPISEHNRLYWYRQTLGQGPEFLTYFQNEAQLEKSRLLSDRFSAERPKGSFSTLEIQRTEQGDSAMYLCASSGTGLSCGYTFGSGTRLTVV.

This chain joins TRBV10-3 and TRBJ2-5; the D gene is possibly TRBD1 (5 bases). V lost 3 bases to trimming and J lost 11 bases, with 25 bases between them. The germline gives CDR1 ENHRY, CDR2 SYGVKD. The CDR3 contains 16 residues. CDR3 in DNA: TGTGCCATCAGTGAACCCGGTTTGGGGCAGGACAATGAGCAGTACTTC. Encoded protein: CAISEPGLGQDNEQYF.

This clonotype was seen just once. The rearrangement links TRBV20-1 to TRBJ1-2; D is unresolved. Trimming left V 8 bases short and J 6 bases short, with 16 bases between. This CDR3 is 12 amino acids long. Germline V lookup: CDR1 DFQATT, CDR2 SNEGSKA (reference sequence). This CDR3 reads CSSFALAHGYTF. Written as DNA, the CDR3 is TGCAGTTCGTTCGCCTTGGCCCATGGCTACACCTTC.

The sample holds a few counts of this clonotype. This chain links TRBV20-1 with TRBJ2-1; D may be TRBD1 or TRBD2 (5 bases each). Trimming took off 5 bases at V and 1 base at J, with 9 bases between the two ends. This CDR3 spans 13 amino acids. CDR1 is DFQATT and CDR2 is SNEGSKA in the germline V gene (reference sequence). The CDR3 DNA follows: TGCAGTGCTCCGAGGGGTTCCTACAATGAGCAGTTCTTC. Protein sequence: CSAPRGSYNEQFF.